This T cell receptor (beta chain) was identified in a study of T-cell memory formation after mild COVID-19. About the study: In these data, TCR clusters were largely donor specific. General study findings and limits: That cross-reactive memory joined was suggested by some responding clones appearing in pre-infection memory.

TCRdb re-called the 5' RACE reads with MiXCR, one entry per CDR3 protein. The data show about 610,000 distinct CDR3 sequences, about 18% seen once. Trimming at V came to 1 base and at J to 2 bases, leaving 11 bases not matched to a gene. CDR1 is SGHNT and CDR2 is YENEEA in the germline V gene. The CDR3 contains 18 residues. Notes on this clonotype: Antigen: not known.

The specimen sequenced was PBMCs or a T cell subset sorted from them (not recorded which). The chain couples TRBV11-3 to TRBJ1-1; 9 bases line up with TRBD1. This TCR was recovered from an adult woman who had mild COVID-19 (a few samples of this study predate the infection). Cell type and time point are not known. The CDR3 DNA reads as TGTGCCAGCAGCTTAGCAAGAACAGGGACAGGGAGTAACACTGAAGCTTTCTTT. As protein: CASSLARTGTGSNTEAFF.